This entry lists 12 T cell receptor beta chains sequenced from one sample in a study of cytomegalovirus exposure and HLA in healthy donors. It was with 60 Vbeta and 13 Jbeta primers that the PCR ran. Measured with immunoSEQ multiplex PCR; TCRdb has only the in-frame clones, and not every one. Of about 160,000 clones detected, 79% appear once; the ten largest clones hold roughly 6.8%. The specimen was PBMCs. The receptors originated from a man between 50 and 59 years old in good health and CMV-seropositive.

This sequence joins TRBV7-2 and TRBJ2-7; the D is unclear. Per the germline V gene, CDR1 is SGHTA and CDR2 is FQGNSA. The CDR3 length is 14 residues. Trimming stripped 5 bases from V and 7 bases from J, with 18 bases between. CDR3: CASSPTNYLEEQYF. The CDR3 DNA follows: TGTGCCAGCAGCCCTACTAACTATTTGGAAGAGCAGTACTTC. Using reference TRBV7-2 and TRBJ2-7 for the parts outside the CDR3, the full variable domain is GAGVSQSPSNKVTEKGKDVELRCDPISGHTALYWYRQSLGQGLEFLIYFQGNSAPDKSGLPSDRFSAERTGGSVSTLTIQRTQQEDSAVYLCASSPTNYLEEQYFGPGTRLTVT.

V gene TRBV29-1 combines with J gene TRBJ2-3; no firm D call. The CDR3 is made up of 14 amino acids. The V end was cut by 7 bases, the J end by 0 bases, with 14 bases between. CDR1 and CDR2 from the germline V gene are SQVTM and ANQGSEA. CDR3 amino acids: CSASVLTSTDTQYF. The CDR3 nucleotides are TGCAGCGCCTCAGTGTTGACTAGCACAGATACGCAGTATTTT.

This clone has only a few counts. The chain joins TRBV29-1 to TRBJ1-4, with D tentatively TRBD1 (6 bases). There are 13 residues in the CDR3. CDR1 is SQVTM, CDR2 ANQGSEA, per germline. Trimming took off 3 bases at V and 9 bases at J, with 14 bases between the two ends. CDR3: CSVDVDRTKKLFF. DNA of the CDR3: TGCAGCGTTGATGTGGACAGAACTAAAAAACTGTTTTTT.

The chain couples TRBV7-6 to TRBJ2-5, with 7 positions matching TRBD2. This CDR3 is 15 amino acids long. After removal of 5 bases from V and 5 bases from J, the junction contained 11 bases not matched to a gene. In germline, CDR1 is SGHVS, CDR2 FNYEAQ. This chain's CDR3 is CASSPPGGGGETQYF. In nucleotides, the CDR3 is TGTGCCAGCAGCCCCCCAGGCGGGGGAGGCGAGACCCAGTACTTC.

This clone turned up a few times. The chain links TRBV5-1 to TRBJ1-1; 9 positions agree with TRBD1. Trimming at V came to 0 bases and at J to 5 bases, leaving 8 bases not matched to a gene. CDR1 is SGHRS, CDR2 YFSETQ, per germline. The CDR3 sequence is 16 residues long. DNA for the CDR3: TGCGCCAGCAGCTTGGCCCTGACAGGGGGTAGGACTGAAGCTTTCTTT. Translation: CASSLALTGGRTEAFF. Together with reference TRBV5-1 and TRBJ1-1, the CDR3 gives the full variable domain: KAGVTQTPRYLIKTRGQQVTLSCSPISGHRSVSWYQQTPGQGLQFLFEYFSETQRNKGNFPGRFSGRQFSNSRSEMNVSTLELGDSALYLCASSLALTGGRTEAFFGQGTRLTVV.

This clone showed up just a few times. The chain recombines TRBV11-2 with TRBJ1-6, with a weak D call TRBD1 (6 bases). Germline lookup yields CDR1 SGHAT and CDR2 FQNNGV. The V and J ends lost 3 bases and 7 bases respectively, with 13 bases between them. CDR3 size: 15 residues. CDR3 amino acids: CASSFAGRGNSPLHF. DNA of the CDR3: TGTGCCAGCAGCTTTGCGGGCAGGGGAAATTCACCCCTCCACTTT.

This clone was picked up one time. V gene TRBV6-6 combines with J gene TRBJ2-5, with 7 bases fitting TRBD1. Germline CDR1 MNHNY, CDR2 SVGAGI (reference sequence). The junction had 13 bases not matched to a gene; V was cut back by 7 bases and J by 5 bases. The CDR3 length is 15 residues. Here the CDR3 reads CASTFSGTARETQYF. DNA of the CDR3: TGTGCCAGCACCTTCAGTGGGACAGCGAGGGAGACCCAGTACTTC.

The sample holds one count of this clone. The V gene is TRBV11-2, the J gene TRBJ2-7; TRBD1 matches 9 bases. This CDR3 has 15 amino acids. The V segment lost 6 bases and the J segment 4 bases; nucleotides outside the gene matches: 10. Germline values: CDR1 SGHAT, CDR2 FQNNGV. The CDR3, as DNA: TGTGCCAGCAGACTGGACAGGGGAGCGGGATACGAGCAGTACTTC. Translating it yields CASRLDRGAGYEQYF.

J is TRBJ2-7 and V is TRBV28, with 7 bases matching TRBD1. V lost 3 bases and J lost 2; bases outside the gene matches: 1. Germline V CDR1 and CDR2: MDHEN, SYDVKM. The CDR3 sequence is 13 residues long. CDR3 in amino acids: CASSFTGAYEQYF. CDR3 DNA sequence: TGTGCCAGCAGTTTTACAGGGGCCTACGAGCAGTACTTC.

This clone came up once. The chain has TRBV4-1 and TRBJ2-7, with TRBD2 matching over 7 bases. V dropped 6 bases and J dropped 0; count of bases not matched to a gene: 8. Per the germline V gene, CDR1 is MGHRA and CDR2 is YSYEKL. CDR3 length: 15 amino acids. CDR3 sequence (DNA): TGCGCCAGCAGTCGAAAGCGGGATAGCTCCTACGAGCAGTACTTC. Translating it yields CASSRKRDSSYEQYF.

V gene TRBV12-5 combines with J gene TRBJ2-5; tentative D call: TRBD1 (6 bases). V shed 5 bases and J shed 4 bases, with 14 bases lying between them. CDR1 and CDR2 (germline): LGHNT, FRNRAP. The CDR3 contains 14 residues. CDR3 sequence: CASGLSGTSETQYF. The DNA for the CDR3 is TGTGCTAGTGGTCTAAGTGGGACATCAGAGACCCAGTACTTC.

This clone has just a few counts. The chain couples TRBV4-1 to TRBJ1-6; the D gene is possibly TRBD1 (6 bases). This CDR3 comprises 15 residues. The germline V gene encodes CDR1 MGHRA and CDR2 YSYEKL. Between the trimmed V and J ends, which lost 4 bases and 4 bases, there was a span of 11 bases. The CDR3 nucleotides read TGCGCCAGCAGCCCCCGACAGGATTATAATTCACCCCTCCACTTT. The encoded protein is CASSPRQDYNSPLHF.